Below, one TCR beta chain is given with its context. Its antigen remains unknown. Trimming cost V 7 bases and J 2 bases; bases outside gene matches: 4. This CDR3 comprises 13 residues. CDR1 and CDR2 (germline): MNHNS, SASEGT. The data were taken from a study of cytomegalovirus exposure and HLA in healthy donors. Regarding the study as a whole: Among immune exposure information, only CMV serostatus was available. Some V segments, TRBV6-2 and TRBV6-3 among them, were indistinguishable and were therefore excluded.

The PCR contained 60 Vbeta and 13 Jbeta primers. Assay used: immunoSEQ multiplex PCR; TCRdb lists only in-frame clones, some missing. This table has 30,000 to 40,000 clones, about 70% appearing once. The material sequenced was PBMCs. V is TRBV6-1 and J is TRBJ2-7, with 8 bases identical to TRBD1. The receptor comes from a man in his forties or fifties in good health and CMV-seropositive. The CDR3 region is CASTGTGTYEQYF. CDR3 bases: TGTGCCAGCACCGGGACAGGCACCTACGAGCAGTACTTC.